Detailed here is one T cell receptor (beta chain). The antigen is undetermined. The CDR3 does not close with the conserved phenylalanine or tryptophan, likely indicating a read error. After removal of 4 bases from V and 2 bases from J, the junction contained 7 bases not matched to a gene. This CDR3 comprises 15 residues. CDR1 is SGHTA and CDR2 is FQGNSA in the germline V gene. Caucasian, healthy and from Russia, the donors were aged between about 6 and 90. The authors ran a second PCR of 7 to 11 cycles using a sample-barcoded 5' primer and a J-beta primer mix. Each sample provided no less than 2.5 million CDR3-containing paired-end reads. TCRdb used MiXCR to reprocess the 5' RACE reads, holding one entry per CDR3 protein. This table holds roughly 680,000 distinct CDR3 sequences, over 45% found once. This sample was taken from a study of blood T cells in healthy people across ages. General study findings and limits: Comparison with aged donors showed that long-lived donors had more naive CD4+ cells and higher diversity. Researchers said unsorted PBMCs prevented a conclusive naive versus antigen-experienced comparison.

This sequence joins TRBV7-2 and TRBJ2-5; 7 bases are a match to TRBD1. The specimen was blood. The sequence came from a woman aged 60-75 years in good health. In DNA form, the CDR3 reads TGTGCCAGCAGCTACACAGGGGTCCTACAAGAGACCCAGTACTTG. Its protein product is CASSYTGVLQETQYL.